The 32 T cell receptor beta chains given below trace back to one sample, sequenced in a study of T cell responses to AZD1222 COVID-19 vaccine. TCRdb's copy holds only in-frame clones and misses some; the assay was immunoSEQ multiplex PCR. The table includes under 200,000 clones, approximately 93% detected once. Sequences were derived from peripheral blood, sampled on day 0 of AZD1222 vaccination. The receptors come from an adult in good health.

This clone has just a few counts. The chain is built from TRBV12-3 or TRBV12-4 and TRBJ1-6; maybe TRBD1 (5 bases). The CDR3 covers 12 residues. Trimming took 7 bases from V and 7 from J, leaving 8 bases between them. CDR3 nucleotide sequence: TGTGCCAGCAATCGGGACAATTCACCCCTCCACTTT. Its protein is CASNRDNSPLHF.

Notes on this clone: Other DNA variants within this sample encode the same CDR3. The rearrangement joins TRBV11-3 to TRBJ2-1; 7 nucleotides align to TRBD2. Germline lookup yields CDR1 SGHNT and CDR2 YENEEA. The V and J ends lost 3 bases and 6 bases, in that order; junction bases with no gene match: 2. CDR3 length equals 13 residues. The CDR3 loop is CASSLGGVNEQFF. DNA of the CDR3: TGTGCCAGCAGCTTGGGGGGGGTCAATGAGCAGTTCTTC.

The CDR3 loop reads CASRRTGGIRSYGYTF. The CDR3 nucleotides are TGTGCCAGCAGGAGGACAGGGGGCATACGGAGCTATGGCTACACCTTC. The chain links TRBV2 to TRBJ1-2, with 11 nucleotides matching TRBD1. Germline V CDR1 and CDR2: SNHLY, FYNNEI. Germline trimming cut 6 bases from V and 4 bases from J; bases unmatched to any gene: 10. This CDR3 is built from 16 residues.

The chain combines TRBV9 with TRBJ2-1, with 8 nucleotides matching TRBD1. The CDR3 has 14 residues. The V and J ends lost 3 bases and 4 bases, in that order; junction bases with no gene match: 3. Germline V lookup: CDR1 SGDLS, CDR2 YYNGEE. CDR3 sequence: CASSDRGTYNEQFF. DNA of the CDR3: TGTGCCAGCAGCGACAGGGGGACTTACAATGAGCAGTTCTTC. Filled out from reference TRBV9 and TRBJ2-1, the complete variable domain reads DSGVTQTPKHLITATGQRVTLRCSPRSGDLSVYWYQQSLDQGLQFLIQYYNGEERAKGNILERFSAQQFPDLHSELNLSSLELGDSALYFCASSDRGTYNEQFFGPGTRLTVL.

To note about this clone: One junction end does not reproduce the germline sequence, and a read error may be involved. V and J are TRBV6-2 or TRBV6-3 and TRBJ2-2, with D perhaps matching TRBD1 (5 bases). CDR1 and CDR2 from the germline V gene are MNHEY and SVGEGT. There are 12 residues in the CDR3. The DNA for the CDR3 is TGTGCCACCAGTCGACAGCTCGGGGAGCTGTTTTTT. It specifies CATSRQLGELFF.

The chain is built from TRBV5-6 and TRBJ2-7, with D possibly being TRBD1 or TRBD2 (5 bases each). Germline values: CDR1 SGHDT, CDR2 YYEEEE. V gave up 3 bases and J gave up 0 bases, with 7 bases separating them. The CDR3 covers 13 residues. CDR3 DNA sequence: TGTGCCAGCAGCTGGGACCGCTCCTACGAGCAGTACTTC. Amino acid sequence: CASSWDRSYEQYF.

The J gene is TRBJ2-7, the V gene TRBV7-6; TRBD2 matches 7 bases. The CDR3 is 15 residues long. Germline CDR1 SGHVS, CDR2 FNYEAQ. The junction had 8 bases not matched to a gene; V was cut back by 1 base and J by 5 bases. CDR3 nucleotide sequence: TGTGCCAGCAGCTTAGGCGGTGCAGGGAGGGACGAGCAGTACTTC. Encoded protein: CASSLGGAGRDEQYF.

The V gene is TRBV2, the J gene TRBJ1-2; TRBD1 is a possible D gene (5 bases). V gave up 3 bases and J gave up 4 bases, with 15 bases separating them. CDR1 and CDR2 (germline): SNHLY, FYNNEI. The CDR3 is 15 amino acids. CDR3 nucleotides: TGTGCCAGCAGTGAGATCGGCAGTAGGGGCTATGGCTACACCTTC. Residues: CASSEIGSRGYGYTF.

CDR3 protein: CATRAGPSSYEQYF. As DNA, the CDR3 is TGTGCCACCAGGGCCGGTCCTAGCTCCTACGAGCAGTACTTC. The chain couples TRBV24-1 to TRBJ2-7; no definite D call. CDR3 length: 14 residues. The V gene lost 7 bases and the J gene lost 0 bases, with 12 bases spanning the gap. Germline lookup yields CDR1 KGHDR and CDR2 SFDVKD.

V usage is TRBV10-3 and J usage is TRBJ1-2, with D hard to call. The CDR3 runs 13 residues. Trimming took off 2 bases at V and 7 bases at J, with 11 bases between the two ends. Germline V CDR1 and CDR2: ENHRY, SYGVKD. CDR3 residues: CAISERQDAGYTF. The CDR3 bases are TGTGCCATCAGTGAGCGCCAGGACGCTGGCTACACCTTC.

The V and J genes are TRBV6-2 or TRBV6-3 and TRBJ1-2; D is unclear. V was cut by 4 bases and J by 5 bases, with 8 bases left in between. This CDR3 contains 12 residues. Per the germline V gene, CDR1 is MNHEY and CDR2 is SVGEGT. The DNA for the CDR3 is TGTGCCAGCAGTTGGACTGTATATGGCTACACCTTC. It is translated as CASSWTVYGYTF.

For the CDR3, the DNA is TGTGCCAGCAGCGTAATAACAGCGAGATTGGGGACTGAAGCTTTCTTT. Protein product: CASSVITARLGTEAFF. The chain uses TRBV9 and TRBJ1-1; D unresolved. With 1 base removed from V and 5 bases from J, the gap between germline ends came to 18 bases. The CDR3 runs 16 residues. The germline V gene has CDR1 SGDLS and CDR2 YYNGEE.

In its sample, this clone was seen once. The rearrangement uses TRBV14 and TRBJ2-1; TRBD2 aligns across 10 bases. V gave up 0 bases and J gave up 4 bases; unmatched junction bases: 6. The CDR3 has 17 residues. Germline CDR1 and CDR2: SGHDN and FVKESK. CDR3 region: CASSQEWSGGVYNEQFF. In DNA form, the CDR3 reads TGTGCCAGCAGCCAAGAGTGGAGCGGGGGGGTGTACAATGAGCAGTTCTTC. The full variable domain, with the rest looked up from reference TRBV14 and TRBJ2-1, is EAGVTQFPSHSVIEKGQTVTLRCDPISGHDNLYWYRRVMGKEIKFLLHFVKESKQDESGMPNNRFLAERTGGTYSTLKVQPAELEDSGVYFCASSQEWSGGVYNEQFFGPGTRLTVL.

This clone was observed a single time. The rearrangement joins TRBV29-1 to TRBJ2-2, with D possibly TRBD2 on 5 matching bases. Trimming took 5 bases from V and 1 from J, leaving 11 bases between them. This CDR3 is 14 amino acids long. Germline lookup yields CDR1 SQVTM and CDR2 ANQGSEA. The CDR3 protein is CSVLVDWNTGELFF. DNA of the CDR3: TGCAGCGTTCTGGTGGACTGGAACACCGGGGAGCTGTTTTTT.

The rearrangement links TRBV15 to TRBJ2-6; D may be TRBD1 (6 bases). The CDR3 consists of 19 residues. Trimming stripped 0 bases from V and 1 base from J, with 16 bases between. CDR1 LNHNV and CDR2 YYDKDF come from the germline V gene (reference sequence). CDR3 nucleotides: TGTGCCACCAGCAGAGAACGTTGGACAGAACCTTCTGGGGCCAACGTCCTGACTTTC. Its protein is CATSRERWTEPSGANVLTF.

This chain links TRBV7-9 with TRBJ1-2; 9 bases line up with TRBD1. Unmatched junction bases numbered 7, after V lost 5 bases and J lost 6 bases. The CDR3 loop spans 14 amino acids. From germline, CDR1 is SEHNR and CDR2 FQNEAQ (reference sequence). The CDR3 coding sequence is TGTGCCAGCAGCCCGGGACAGGGTGGTGATGGCTACACCTTC. It translates to CASSPGQGGDGYTF.

This chain connects TRBV10-3 to TRBJ1-2, with a possible D match to TRBD1 (5 bases). The CDR3 totals 14 residues. CDR1 is ENHRY, CDR2 SYGVKD, per germline. Trimming took 10 bases from V and 4 from J, leaving 19 bases between them. CDR3 sequence: CATSSGGGVYGYTF. CDR3 nucleotides: TGTGCCACCTCCAGCGGGGGGGGTGTCTATGGCTACACCTTC.

The gene calls are TRBV7-9 and TRBJ1-2; TRBD1 aligns across 9 bases. The CDR3 loop spans 14 amino acids. With 5 bases clipped from V and 8 bases from J, the junction kept 9 bases outside the gene matches. In germline, CDR1 is SEHNR, CDR2 FQNEAQ (reference sequence). Here the CDR3 DNA reads TGTGCCAGCAGCCCTAGGGACAGGGAATACGGCTACACCTTC. Amino acids: CASSPRDREYGYTF.

The chain couples TRBV18 to TRBJ2-5; D is possibly TRBD2 (5 bases). V was cut by 2 bases and J by 3 bases, with 7 bases left in between. The CDR3 has 13 amino acids. The germline V gene encodes CDR1 KGHSH and CDR2 LQKENI. CDR3 protein: CASSPRRKETQYF. The CDR3 DNA reads as TGTGCCAGCTCACCAAGGAGGAAAGAGACCCAGTACTTC. The whole variable domain, filled in from reference TRBV18 and TRBJ2-5, reads NAGVMQNPRHLVRRRGQEARLRCSPMKGHSHVYWYRQLPEEGLKFMVYLQKENIIDESGMPKERFSAEFPKEGPSILRIQQVVRGDSAAYFCASSPRRKETQYFGPGTRLLVL.

The chain carries TRBV5-1 and TRBJ1-1; D is perhaps TRBD1 (5 bases). V lost 0 bases, J lost 4 bases, and 10 bases lay in between. CDR3 length equals 14 residues. CDR1 and CDR2 from the germline V gene are SGHRS and YFSETQ. The CDR3 here is CASSLAPGATEAFF. As DNA, the CDR3 is TGCGCCAGCAGCTTGGCCCCTGGGGCCACTGAAGCTTTCTTT. The full variable domain, completed using reference TRBV5-1 and TRBJ1-1, is KAGVTQTPRYLIKTRGQQVTLSCSPISGHRSVSWYQQTPGQGLQFLFEYFSETQRNKGNFPGRFSGRQFSNSRSEMNVSTLELGDSALYLCASSLAPGATEAFFGQGTRLTVV.

This clone is termed large. The rearrangement links TRBV5-6 to TRBJ1-1; D might be TRBD1 (5 bases). The CDR3 is 14 amino acids. The germline V gene encodes CDR1 SGHDT and CDR2 YYEEEE. V gave up 2 bases and J gave up 0 bases, with 8 bases separating them. Here the CDR3 reads CASSFGGLNTEAFF. The CDR3 DNA follows: TGTGCCAGCAGCTTTGGGGGGTTGAACACTGAAGCTTTCTTT.

V is TRBV27 and J is TRBJ1-2; D is undetermined. Trimming took 6 bases from V and 0 from J, leaving 11 bases between them. The CDR3 extends over 14 amino acids. Germline-derived CDR1 and CDR2 are MNHEY and SMNVEV (reference sequence). The CDR3 bases are TGTGCCAGCAGACACAGAAATACTAACTATGGCTACACCTTC. Its translation: CASRHRNTNYGYTF.

This chain connects TRBV7-9 to TRBJ1-5; TRBD1 matches at 7 bases. The CDR3 spans 16 residues. Trimming removed 1 base from V and 0 bases from J; junction bases left unmatched: 3. Germline V gene data show CDR1 as SEHNR and CDR2 as FQNEAQ (reference sequence). CDR3 bases: TGTGCCAGCAGCTTAGAAGGGACAGCTAGCAATCAGCCCCAGCATTTT. The encoded protein is CASSLEGTASNQPQHF. Drawing the rest from reference TRBV7-9 and TRBJ1-5, the complete variable domain is DTGVSQNPRHKITKRGQNVTFRCDPISEHNRLYWYRQTLGQGPEFLTYFQNEAQLEKSRLLSDRFSAERPKGSFSTLEIQRTEQGDSAMYLCASSLEGTASNQPQHFGDGTRLSIL.

The V gene is TRBV2, the J gene TRBJ1-2; 7 positions match TRBD1. CDR1 is SNHLY, CDR2 FYNNEI, per germline. V lost 6 bases, J lost 1 base, and 2 bases stayed unmatched. This CDR3 comprises 13 residues. CDR3 residues: CASSGQVNYGYTF. The CDR3 DNA follows: TGTGCCAGCAGCGGACAGGTTAACTATGGCTACACCTTC.

J is TRBJ1-4 and V is TRBV4-1; D unresolved. Germline assignment: CDR1 MGHRA and CDR2 YSYEKL. The V gene lost 2 bases and the J gene lost 8 bases, with 9 bases spanning the gap. The CDR3 is 13 amino acids. CDR3 in DNA: TGCGCCAGCAGCCAAATACGTCGGGAAAAACTGTTTTTT. Residues: CASSQIRREKLFF.

This clone was picked up one time. This chain links TRBV10-3 with TRBJ1-2; D is undetermined. Germline V lookup: CDR1 ENHRY, CDR2 SYGVKD. The CDR3 contains 15 residues. Trimming pared 0 bases from V and 5 bases from J, leaving 13 bases between. The CDR3 reads CAISESFRSDYGYTF. The CDR3 nucleotides are TGTGCCATCAGTGAGTCCTTTCGGTCAGATTATGGCTACACCTTC.

The chain links TRBV7-9 to TRBJ1-5; 10 bases are a match to TRBD1. Germline values: CDR1 SEHNR, CDR2 FQNEAQ (reference sequence). The trim removed 5 bases at V and 5 bases at J, leaving 6 bases unmatched. The CDR3 length is 15 residues. The CDR3 DNA reads as TGTGCCAGCAGCGGGCCGGGACAGGGGTATCAGCCCCAGCATTTT. Translated: CASSGPGQGYQPQHF. Supplemented by reference TRBV7-9 and TRBJ1-5, the full variable domain reads DTGVSQNPRHKITKRGQNVTFRCDPISEHNRLYWYRQTLGQGPEFLTYFQNEAQLEKSRLLSDRFSAERPKGSFSTLEIQRTEQGDSAMYLCASSGPGQGYQPQHFGDGTRLSIL.

The V and J genes are TRBV6-5 and TRBJ1-1; D may be TRBD1 (6 bases). Trimming pared 4 bases from V and 4 bases from J, leaving 13 bases between. The CDR3 is made up of 14 amino acids. Germline CDR1 is MNHEY and CDR2 is SVGAGI. CDR3 in amino acids: CASSSNQGSTEAFF. CDR3 DNA: TGTGCCAGCAGTTCCAATCAGGGGTCCACTGAAGCTTTCTTT.

The chain carries TRBV4-2 and TRBJ2-7; 10 bases map to TRBD1. Germline values: CDR1 LGHNA, CDR2 YNFKEQ. This CDR3 region has 17 residues. After removal of 0 bases from V and 4 bases from J, the junction contained 9 bases not matched to a gene. The CDR3 protein is CASSQEGTGEGFYEQYF. In DNA form, the CDR3 reads TGTGCCAGCAGCCAAGAGGGGACAGGGGAGGGATTTTACGAGCAGTACTTC.

The chain links TRBV7-8 to TRBJ2-7, with 7 bases lining up with TRBD2. This CDR3 has 14 amino acids. Germline CDR1 and CDR2: SGHVS and FQNEAQ. Trimming cost V 5 bases and J 2 bases; bases outside gene matches: 6. CDR3 nucleotide sequence: TGTGCCAGCAGCGAAAGGGACTACACCTACGAGCAGTACTTC. The encoded protein is CASSERDYTYEQYF.

The chain has TRBV6-1 and TRBJ1-3; 10 bases map to TRBD1. The germline V gene has CDR1 MNHNS and CDR2 SASEGT. Trimming cost V 2 bases and J 4 bases; bases outside gene matches: 11. The CDR3 totals 18 residues. The CDR3 reads CASSEFPGQGVRGNTIYF. As DNA, the CDR3 is TGTGCCAGCAGTGAATTTCCTGGACAGGGGGTTAGGGGAAACACCATATATTTT.

This clone was counted once. The chain uses TRBV29-1 and TRBJ2-1; TRBD2 agrees at 13 bases. The CDR3 is made up of 17 amino acids. V was clipped by 4 bases and J by 2 bases; unmatched bases: 8. CDR1 is SQVTM, CDR2 ANQGSEA, per germline. For the CDR3, the DNA is TGCAGCGTTGGTGGACTAGCGGGAGCACGAGCCTACAATGAGCAGTTCTTC. It specifies CSVGGLAGARAYNEQFF.